This TCR beta chain was sequenced in a study of blood T cells in healthy people across ages. The J segment lost 5 bases and the V segment lost 1 base, leaving 13 bases of the junction unmatched. CDR1 is LNHNV and CDR2 is YYDKDF in the germline V gene (reference sequence). The CDR3 loop spans 17 amino acids. The use of a sample-barcoded 5' primer and a J-beta primer mix characterized a second PCR of about 6 to 11 cycles. Each CDR3 protein is one row after TCRdb ran MiXCR on the 5' RACE reads. Of roughly 1.5 million distinct CDR3 sequences in the sample, around 40% were seen once. J is TRBJ1-2 and V is TRBV15; 7 bases are shared with TRBD1. This clonotype originated in a woman younger than 35 in good health. Source material: blood. In DNA form, the CDR3 reads TGTGCCACCAGCAGAGGGATTACAGGGGCCCTACCTTATGGCTACACCTTC. Translation: CATSRGITGALPYGYTF.